This T cell receptor beta chain was documented in a study of blood T cell repertoires in COVID-19 (TCRdb year 2020). About the full investigation: The collaborator samples originated in the United States, Italy and Spain and spanned the acute and convalescent phases of COVID-19. A freely available public database, intended as a resource for researchers studying the immune response to SARS-CoV-2, is where the repertoires were released. Where HLA class I and class II types were available, the types were taken from metadata supplied by the sample provider, not from assay-based typing. The dataset comprised deeply sampled blood TCRbeta repertoires from subjects exposed to, actively infected with, or recovered from COVID-19. Samples came from the ongoing ImmuneRACE study (first 160 participants) plus 1,254 subjects from 6 global collaborators. The prospective study material was composed of cDNA or gDNA derived from T cells, B-cell-depleted T cells, or PBMCs. A de-identified subject ID, COVID-19 status, age in years and sex were almost always included in the sample metadata. Overall study results and their limits: How much clinical and demographic metadata was included differed by source and by participant, and the metadata was provided uncurated.

TCRbeta CDR3 regions were amplified from genomic DNA by means of the immunoSEQ Assay, a bias-controlled multiplex PCR. Per the original workflow: Within the assay, amplification of reference gene primers was used to estimate how many nucleated cells each sample contained. To quantify the absolute abundance of each unique TCRbeta CDR3 rearrangement, sequence reads were collapsed and filtered. For each sample, productive Simpson clonality was calculated as the square root of Simpson's diversity index across productive rearrangements. What TCRdb holds here is the immuneACCESS table cut down to in-frame rearrangements. Part of the clones is not present; checked against another copy, under half of the missing clones reflect an unresolved V gene, and the others are unexplained. That table supplies the V and J calls and clone size; D and trimming were determined from the DNA. For this sample there are some 130,000 clones; about 89% appear just once. The top ten constitute around 3% of the sample.

The collaborating institutions used their own protocols to collect whole blood in K2EDTA tubes. Collaborator samples were shipped for TCRbeta analysis as frozen whole blood, isolated PBMCs, or DNA extracted from either sample type. On this clone: The clone's antigen remains unknown. It has no much larger one-base neighbor in the sample; base qualities were not kept.

The TCR was taken from a man in his 60s with active or convalescent COVID-19. What was sequenced was peripheral blood.

Read as DNA, the sequence is TGTGCCACCAGCTTGGACAGGGCTAGCAATCAGCCCCAGCATTTT. It is translated as CATSLDRASNQPQHF. The rearrangement combines TRBV15 with TRBJ1-5, with 8 middle bases fitting TRBD1. V loses 5 bases at its end and J loses 0 bases; junction bases beyond the gene matches: 3. The CDR3 contains 15 residues, cysteine and phenylalanine counted. The DNA shown is the 45-base CDR3, in frame from base 1. CDR1 and CDR2 are read off the germline V gene (reference sequence) as LNHNV and YYDKDF.